This entry lists 8 T cell receptor beta chains sequenced from one sample in a study of cytomegalovirus exposure and HLA in healthy donors. Primers for the PCR totalled 60 Vbeta and 13 Jbeta. The repertoire was sequenced with immunoSEQ multiplex PCR; TCRdb's copy has only in-frame clones and lacks some. The sample holds more than 150,000 clones, 82% seen once. The sample comprised PBMCs. These receptors all stem from a man aged 35 to 55 in good health and CMV-seronegative.

The chain links TRBV28 to TRBJ1-2; D is perhaps TRBD1 (6 bases). The CDR3 sequence is 15 residues long. Germline V gene lookup returns CDR1 MDHEN and CDR2 SYDVKM. Trimming cost V 4 bases and J 7 bases, with 19 bases left between them. The CDR3 region has the DNA TGTGCCAGCAGTTCCCAGGAGGGGGGGTGGGGTGGCTACACCTTC. Protein product: CASSSQEGGWGGYTF.

The CDR3 DNA sequence: TGTGCCAGTAGAACAGGGGGCACTGAAGCTTTCTTT. It codes for CASRTGGTEAFF. The chain combines TRBV19 with TRBJ1-1; 8 bases map to TRBD1. CDR1 and CDR2 (germline): LNHDA, SQIVND (reference sequence). Trimming removed 6 bases from V and 4 bases from J; junction bases left unmatched: 1. The CDR3 length is 12 residues. The full variable domain, rest sourced from reference TRBV19 and TRBJ1-1, is DGGITQSPKYLFRKEGQNVTLSCEQNLNHDAMYWYRQDPGQGLRLIYYSQIVNDFQKGDIAEGYSVSREKKESFPLTVTSAQKNPTAFYLCASRTGGTEAFFGQGTRLTVV.

Turning to this clone: A junction end diverges from the germline sequence, so it may reflect a read error. V is TRBV28 and J is TRBJ1-2; 9 positions agree with TRBD1. Per the germline V gene, CDR1 is MDHEN and CDR2 is SYDVKM. This CDR3 region has 15 residues. CDR3 sequence: CASRFGTGINYGYTF. DNA for the CDR3: TGTGCCAGCCGTTTTGGGACAGGGATTAACTATGGCTACACCTTC.

This chain links TRBV6-1 with TRBJ1-5; possible D gene TRBD1, 5 bases. This CDR3 contains 15 residues. The germline V gene has CDR1 MNHNS and CDR2 SASEGT. Trimming removed 2 bases at V and 5 bases at J, with 13 bases between. CDR3 protein: CASSERGTADQPQHF. In DNA, the CDR3 is TGTGCCAGCAGTGAAAGGGGCACCGCTGATCAGCCCCAGCATTTT.

The table lists this clone with a count of one. Written as DNA, the CDR3 is TGTGCCAGCACCCCGAGTGGACAGGGGAGTCGGACCATATATTTT. This codes for CASTPSGQGSRTIYF. The chain couples TRBV6-1 to TRBJ1-3; 9 bases are shared with TRBD1. This CDR3 is built from 15 residues. Germline CDR1 is MNHNS and CDR2 is SASEGT. The junction had 14 bases not matched to a gene; V was cut back by 7 bases and J by 10 bases.

This clone was observed a single time. V and J are TRBV7-3 and TRBJ2-7, with 9 bases identical to TRBD1. This CDR3 contains 14 residues. The V gene end was trimmed by 5 bases and the J gene end by 1 base; junction bases not matched to a gene: 3. The V gene's germline CDR1 is SGHTA and CDR2 FQGTGA. CDR3 amino acids: CASSPGTGSYEQYF. The CDR3 DNA reads as TGTGCCAGCAGCCCAGGGACAGGGTCCTACGAGCAGTACTTC.

The chain combines TRBV2 with TRBJ1-1; D call uncertain. This CDR3 is 13 amino acids long. The V end lost 7 bases, the J end lost 1 base, and 10 bases lay between the germline ends. Germline CDR1 is SNHLY and CDR2 is FYNNEI. CDR3 amino acids: CASTQTPNTEAFF. The CDR3 bases are TGTGCCAGCACCCAGACACCGAACACTGAAGCTTTCTTT.

This clone was observed a handful of times. Here the CDR3 reads CAWSVKPNTEAFF. The CDR3 region has the DNA TGTGCCTGGAGTGTAAAGCCTAACACTGAAGCTTTCTTT. V gene TRBV30 combines with J gene TRBJ1-1; unclear D gene. Per the germline V gene, CDR1 is GTSNPN and CDR2 is SVGIG (reference sequence). This CDR3 comprises 13 residues. Trimming stripped 0 bases from V and 2 bases from J, with 7 bases between.